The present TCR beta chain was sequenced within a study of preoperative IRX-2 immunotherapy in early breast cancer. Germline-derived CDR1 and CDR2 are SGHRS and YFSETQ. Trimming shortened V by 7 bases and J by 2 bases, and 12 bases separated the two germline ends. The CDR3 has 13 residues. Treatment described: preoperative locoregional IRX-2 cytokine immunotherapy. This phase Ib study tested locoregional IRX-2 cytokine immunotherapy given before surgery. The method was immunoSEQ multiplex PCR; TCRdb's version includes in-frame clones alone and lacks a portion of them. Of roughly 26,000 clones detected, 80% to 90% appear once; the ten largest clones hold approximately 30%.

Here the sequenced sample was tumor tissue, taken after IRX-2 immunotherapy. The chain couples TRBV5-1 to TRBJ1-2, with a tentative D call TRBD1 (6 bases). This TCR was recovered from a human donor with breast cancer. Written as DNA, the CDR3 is TGCGCCAGCGGGTTGGGGGCGAACTATGGCTACACCTTC. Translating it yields CASGLGANYGYTF.